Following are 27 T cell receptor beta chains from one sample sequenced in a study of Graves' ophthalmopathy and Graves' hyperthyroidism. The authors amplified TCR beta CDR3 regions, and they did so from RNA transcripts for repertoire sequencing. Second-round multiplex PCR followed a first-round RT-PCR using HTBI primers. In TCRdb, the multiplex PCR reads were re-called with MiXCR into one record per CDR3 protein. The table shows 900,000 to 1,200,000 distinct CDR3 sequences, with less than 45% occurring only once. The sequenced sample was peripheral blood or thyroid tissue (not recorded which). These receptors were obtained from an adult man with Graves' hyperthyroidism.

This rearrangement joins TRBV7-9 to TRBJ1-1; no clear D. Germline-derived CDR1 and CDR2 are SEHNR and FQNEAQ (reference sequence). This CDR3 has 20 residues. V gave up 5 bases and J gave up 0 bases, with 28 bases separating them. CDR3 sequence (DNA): TGTGCCAGCAGCCGCACCTATGGAGGCACCTACCTGAAGATGAACACTGAAGCTTTCTTT. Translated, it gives CASSRTYGGTYLKMNTEAFF.

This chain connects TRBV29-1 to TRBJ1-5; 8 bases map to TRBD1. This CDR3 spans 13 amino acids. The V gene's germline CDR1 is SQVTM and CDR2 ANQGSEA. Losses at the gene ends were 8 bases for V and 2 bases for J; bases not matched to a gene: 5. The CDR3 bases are TGCAGCCTGGACAGGGCTGGCAATCAGCCCCAGCATTTT. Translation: CSLDRAGNQPQHF.

CDR3 coding DNA: TGTGCCTGGAAGAAGACCGGTGAAGCTTTCTTT. Protein sequence: CAWKKTGEAFF. The chain is built from TRBV30 and TRBJ1-1; D not certain. V was cut by 4 bases and J by 7 bases, with 10 bases left in between. This CDR3 contains 11 residues. Germline values: CDR1 GTSNPN, CDR2 SVGIG (reference sequence).

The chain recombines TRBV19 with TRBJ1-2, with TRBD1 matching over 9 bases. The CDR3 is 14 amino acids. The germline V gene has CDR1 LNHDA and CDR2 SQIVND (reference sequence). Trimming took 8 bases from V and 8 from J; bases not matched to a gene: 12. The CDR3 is CASESSQGAGGYTF. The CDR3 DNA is TGTGCCAGTGAGTCGTCACAGGGGGCCGGAGGCTACACCTTC.

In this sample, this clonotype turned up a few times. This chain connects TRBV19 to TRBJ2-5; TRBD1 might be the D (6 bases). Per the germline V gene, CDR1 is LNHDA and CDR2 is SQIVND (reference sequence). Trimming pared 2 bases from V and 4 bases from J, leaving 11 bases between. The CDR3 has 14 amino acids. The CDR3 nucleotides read TGTGCCAGTAGTATAACAGGGTCATCAGAGACCCAGTACTTC. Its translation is CASSITGSSETQYF.

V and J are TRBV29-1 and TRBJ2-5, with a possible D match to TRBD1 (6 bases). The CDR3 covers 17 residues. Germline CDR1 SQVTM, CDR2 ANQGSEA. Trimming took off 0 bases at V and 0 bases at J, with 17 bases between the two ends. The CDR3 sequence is CSVEDLVGHAYQETQYF. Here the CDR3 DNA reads TGCAGCGTTGAAGATCTTGTGGGACATGCGTACCAAGAGACCCAGTACTTC.

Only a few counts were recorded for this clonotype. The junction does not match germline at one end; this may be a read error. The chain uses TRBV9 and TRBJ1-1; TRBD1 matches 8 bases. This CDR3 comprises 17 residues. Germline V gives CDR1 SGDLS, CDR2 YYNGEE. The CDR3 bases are TGTACCAGCAGCTTAGAAGGGACAGGCCTAGTGAACACTGAAGCTTTCTTT. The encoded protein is CTSSLEGTGLVNTEAFF.

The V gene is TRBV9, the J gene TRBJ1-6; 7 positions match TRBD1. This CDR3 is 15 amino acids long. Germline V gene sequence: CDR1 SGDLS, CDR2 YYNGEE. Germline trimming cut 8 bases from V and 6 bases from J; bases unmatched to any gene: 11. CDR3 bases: TGTGCCAGGGATCTCGGGACAGAGAGTAATTCACCCCTCCACTTT. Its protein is CARDLGTESNSPLHF.

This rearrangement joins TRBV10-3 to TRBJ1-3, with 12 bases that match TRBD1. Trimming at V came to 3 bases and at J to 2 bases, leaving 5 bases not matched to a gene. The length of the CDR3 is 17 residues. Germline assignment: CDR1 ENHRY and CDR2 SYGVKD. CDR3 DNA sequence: TGTGCCATCAGTGATACCGGGACAGGGGGCGCTGGAAACACCATATATTTT. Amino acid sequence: CAISDTGTGGAGNTIYF.

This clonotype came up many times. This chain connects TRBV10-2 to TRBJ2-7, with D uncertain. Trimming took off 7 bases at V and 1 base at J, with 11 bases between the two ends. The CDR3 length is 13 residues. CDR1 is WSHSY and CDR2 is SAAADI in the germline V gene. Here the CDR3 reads CASIDMGSYEQYF. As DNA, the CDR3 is TGCGCCAGCATTGACATGGGTTCCTACGAGCAGTACTTC.

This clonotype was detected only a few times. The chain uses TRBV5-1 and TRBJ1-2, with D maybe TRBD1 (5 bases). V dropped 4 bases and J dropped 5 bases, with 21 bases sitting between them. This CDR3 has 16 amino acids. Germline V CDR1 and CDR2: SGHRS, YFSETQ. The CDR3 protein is CASSPMRGVATYGYTF. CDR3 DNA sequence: TGCGCCAGCAGCCCCATGAGGGGAGTCGCGACTTATGGCTACACCTTC.

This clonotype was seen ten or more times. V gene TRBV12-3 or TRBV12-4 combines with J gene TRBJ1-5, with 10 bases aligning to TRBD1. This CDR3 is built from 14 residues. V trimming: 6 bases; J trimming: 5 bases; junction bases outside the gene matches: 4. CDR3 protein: CASSPGTGDQPQHF. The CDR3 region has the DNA TGTGCCAGCAGCCCCGGGACAGGGGATCAGCCCCAGCATTTT.

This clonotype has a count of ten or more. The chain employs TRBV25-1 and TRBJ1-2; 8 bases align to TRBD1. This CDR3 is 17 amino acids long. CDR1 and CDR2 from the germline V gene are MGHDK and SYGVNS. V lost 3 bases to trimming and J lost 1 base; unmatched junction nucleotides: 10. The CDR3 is CASSDGTGLHLNYGYTF. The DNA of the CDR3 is TGTGCCAGCAGTGACGGGACAGGTCTTCATCTTAACTATGGCTACACCTTC.

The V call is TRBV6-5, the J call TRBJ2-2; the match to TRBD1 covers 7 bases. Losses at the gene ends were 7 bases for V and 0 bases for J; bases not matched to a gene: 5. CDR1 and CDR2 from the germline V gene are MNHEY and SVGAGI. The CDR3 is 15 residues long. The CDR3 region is CASKGDRSNTGELFF. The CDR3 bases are TGTGCCAGCAAGGGGGACAGATCGAACACCGGGGAGCTGTTTTTT.

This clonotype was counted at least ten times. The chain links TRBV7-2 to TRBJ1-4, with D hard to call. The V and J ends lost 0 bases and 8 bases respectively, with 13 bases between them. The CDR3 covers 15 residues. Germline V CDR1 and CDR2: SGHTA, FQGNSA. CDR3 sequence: CASSLAFRAGEKLFF. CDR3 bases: TGTGCCAGCAGCTTAGCGTTTAGGGCTGGCGAAAAACTGTTTTTT.

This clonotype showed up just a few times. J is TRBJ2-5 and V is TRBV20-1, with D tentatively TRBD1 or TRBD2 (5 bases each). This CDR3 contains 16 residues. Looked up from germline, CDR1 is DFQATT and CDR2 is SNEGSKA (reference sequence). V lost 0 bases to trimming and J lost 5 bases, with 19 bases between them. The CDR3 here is CSARDYRTASFETQYF. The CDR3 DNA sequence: TGCAGTGCTAGAGATTACAGGACTGCCTCCTTTGAGACCCAGTACTTC.

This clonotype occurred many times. Here the CDR3 DNA reads TGCGCCAGCAGCTCCGAGGGCTTGGAGACCCAGTACTTC. Amino acids: CASSSEGLETQYF. J is TRBJ2-5 and V is TRBV5-1; possibly TRBD2 for D (5 bases). Germline-derived CDR1 and CDR2 are SGHRS and YFSETQ. V was pared by 3 bases and J by 5 bases, with 11 bases between. The CDR3 spans 13 residues.

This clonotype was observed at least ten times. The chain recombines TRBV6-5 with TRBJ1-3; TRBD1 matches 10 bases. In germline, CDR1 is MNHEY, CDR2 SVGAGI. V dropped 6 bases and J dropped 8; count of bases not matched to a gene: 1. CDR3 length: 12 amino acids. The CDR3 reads CASSGTGDTIYF. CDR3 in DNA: TGTGCCAGCAGCGGGACAGGGGACACCATATATTTT.

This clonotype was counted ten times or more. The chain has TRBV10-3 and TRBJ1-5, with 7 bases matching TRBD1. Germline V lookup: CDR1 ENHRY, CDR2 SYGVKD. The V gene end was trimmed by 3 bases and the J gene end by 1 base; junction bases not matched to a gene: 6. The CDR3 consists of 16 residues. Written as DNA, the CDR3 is TGTGCCATCAGTGATGGCGAGGGACAGAGCAATCAGCCCCAGCATTTT. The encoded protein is CAISDGEGQSNQPQHF.

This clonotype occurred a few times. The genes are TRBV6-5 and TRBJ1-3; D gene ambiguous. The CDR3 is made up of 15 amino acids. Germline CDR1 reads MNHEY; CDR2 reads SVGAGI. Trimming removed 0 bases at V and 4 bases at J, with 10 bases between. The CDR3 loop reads CASSYSMAPGNTIYF. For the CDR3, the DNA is TGTGCCAGCAGTTACTCGATGGCGCCGGGAAACACCATATATTTT.

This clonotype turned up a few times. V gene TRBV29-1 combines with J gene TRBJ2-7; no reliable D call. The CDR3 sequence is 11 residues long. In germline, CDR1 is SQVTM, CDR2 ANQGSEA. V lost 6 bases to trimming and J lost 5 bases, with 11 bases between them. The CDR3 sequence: CSVGKSDEQYF. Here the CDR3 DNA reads TGCAGCGTGGGAAAAAGTGACGAGCAGTACTTC.

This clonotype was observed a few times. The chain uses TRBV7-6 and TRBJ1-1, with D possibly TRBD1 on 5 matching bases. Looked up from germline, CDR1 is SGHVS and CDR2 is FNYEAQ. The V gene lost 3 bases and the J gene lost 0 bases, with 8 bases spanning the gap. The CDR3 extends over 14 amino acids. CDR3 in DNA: TGTGCCAGCAGCTTGGACAATTTGAACACTGAAGCTTTCTTT. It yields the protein CASSLDNLNTEAFF. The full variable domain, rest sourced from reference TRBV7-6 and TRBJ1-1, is GAGVSQSPRYKVTKRGQDVALRCDPISGHVSLYWYRQALGQGPEFLTYFNYEAQQDKSGLPNDRFSAERPEGSISTLTIQRTEQRDSAMYRCASSLDNLNTEAFFGQGTRLTVV.

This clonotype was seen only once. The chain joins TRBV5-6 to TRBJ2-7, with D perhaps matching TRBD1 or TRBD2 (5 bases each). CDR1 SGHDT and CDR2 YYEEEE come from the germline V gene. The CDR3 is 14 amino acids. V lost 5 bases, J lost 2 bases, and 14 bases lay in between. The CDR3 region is CASRILGAAYEQYF. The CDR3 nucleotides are TGTGCCAGCAGAATTCTCGGGGCAGCCTACGAGCAGTACTTC.

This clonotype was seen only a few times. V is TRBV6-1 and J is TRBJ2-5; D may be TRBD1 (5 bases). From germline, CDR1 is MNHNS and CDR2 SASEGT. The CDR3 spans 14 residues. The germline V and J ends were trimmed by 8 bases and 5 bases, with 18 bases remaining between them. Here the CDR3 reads CASLARVGGETQYF. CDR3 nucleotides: TGTGCCAGCCTCGCCAGGGTTGGTGGTGAGACCCAGTACTTC.

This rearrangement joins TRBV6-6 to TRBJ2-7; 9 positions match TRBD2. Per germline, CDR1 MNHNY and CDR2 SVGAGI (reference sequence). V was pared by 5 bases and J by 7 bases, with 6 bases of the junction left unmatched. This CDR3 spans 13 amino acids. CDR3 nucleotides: TGTGCCAGCAGTGGCGGGAGGGCCAGGGAGCAGTACTTC. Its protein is CASSGGRAREQYF.

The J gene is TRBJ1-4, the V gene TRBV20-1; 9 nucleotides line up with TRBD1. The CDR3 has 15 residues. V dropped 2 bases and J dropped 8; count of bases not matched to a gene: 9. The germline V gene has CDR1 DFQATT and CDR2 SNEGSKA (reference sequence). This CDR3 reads CSARRHGTGKEKLFF. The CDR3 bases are TGCAGTGCTAGACGACACGGGACAGGGAAGGAAAAACTGTTTTTT.

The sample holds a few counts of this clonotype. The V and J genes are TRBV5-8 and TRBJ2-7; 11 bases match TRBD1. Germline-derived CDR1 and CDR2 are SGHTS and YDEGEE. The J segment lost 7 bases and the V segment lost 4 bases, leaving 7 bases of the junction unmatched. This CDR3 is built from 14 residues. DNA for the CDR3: TGTGCCAGCAGCGGCGGACAGGGGGCGGAAGAGCAGTACTTC. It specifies CASSGGQGAEEQYF.